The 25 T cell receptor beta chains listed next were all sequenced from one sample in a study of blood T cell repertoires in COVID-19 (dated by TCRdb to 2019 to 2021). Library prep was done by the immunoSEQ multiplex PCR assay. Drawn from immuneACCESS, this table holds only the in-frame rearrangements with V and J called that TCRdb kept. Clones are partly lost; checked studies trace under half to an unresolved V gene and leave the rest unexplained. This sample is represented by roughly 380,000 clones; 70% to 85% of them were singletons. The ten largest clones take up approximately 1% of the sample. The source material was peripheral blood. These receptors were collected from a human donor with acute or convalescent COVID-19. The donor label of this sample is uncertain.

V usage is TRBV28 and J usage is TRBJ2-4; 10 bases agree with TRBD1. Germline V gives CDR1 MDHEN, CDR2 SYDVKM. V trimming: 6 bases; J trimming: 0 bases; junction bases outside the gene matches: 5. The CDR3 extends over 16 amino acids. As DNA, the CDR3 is TGTGCCAGCAGGGACAGGGGGGGCCTAGCCAAAAACATTCAGTACTTC. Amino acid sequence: CASRDRGGLAKNIQYF.

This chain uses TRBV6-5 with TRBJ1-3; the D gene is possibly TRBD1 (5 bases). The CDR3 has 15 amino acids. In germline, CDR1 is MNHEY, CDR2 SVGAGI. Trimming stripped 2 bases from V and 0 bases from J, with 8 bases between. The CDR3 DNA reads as TGTGCCAGCAGTTACATGACAGCCTCTGGAAACACCATATATTTT. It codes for CASSYMTASGNTIYF.

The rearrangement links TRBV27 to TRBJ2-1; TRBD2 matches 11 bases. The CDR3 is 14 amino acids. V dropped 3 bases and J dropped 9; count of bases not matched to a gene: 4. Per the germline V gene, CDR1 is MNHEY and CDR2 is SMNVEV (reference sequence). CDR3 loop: CASSLLAGGTEQFF. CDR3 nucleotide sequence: TGTGCCAGCAGTTTGCTAGCGGGGGGAACTGAGCAGTTCTTC.

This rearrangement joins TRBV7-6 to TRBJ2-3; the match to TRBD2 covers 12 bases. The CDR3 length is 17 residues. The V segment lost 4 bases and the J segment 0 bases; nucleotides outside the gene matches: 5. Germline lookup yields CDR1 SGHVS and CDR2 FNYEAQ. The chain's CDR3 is CASSSRLAGGSTDTQYF. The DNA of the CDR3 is TGTGCCAGCAGCTCCCGCCTAGCGGGGGGGAGCACAGATACGCAGTATTTT.

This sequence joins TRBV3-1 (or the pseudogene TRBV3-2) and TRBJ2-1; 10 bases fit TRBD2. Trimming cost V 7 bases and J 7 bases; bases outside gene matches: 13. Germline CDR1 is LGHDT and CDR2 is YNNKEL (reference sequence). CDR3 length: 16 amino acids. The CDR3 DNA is TGTGCCAGCAACAGGGGCCTAGCGGGGGTCCAAAATGAGCAGTTCTTC. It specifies CASNRGLAGVQNEQFF.

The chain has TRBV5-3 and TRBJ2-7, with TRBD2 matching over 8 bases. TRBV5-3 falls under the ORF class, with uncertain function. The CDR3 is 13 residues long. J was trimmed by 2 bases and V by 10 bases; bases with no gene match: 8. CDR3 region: CARAGVLPYEQYF. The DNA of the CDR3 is TGTGCCCGAGCGGGAGTTCTCCCCTACGAGCAGTACTTC.

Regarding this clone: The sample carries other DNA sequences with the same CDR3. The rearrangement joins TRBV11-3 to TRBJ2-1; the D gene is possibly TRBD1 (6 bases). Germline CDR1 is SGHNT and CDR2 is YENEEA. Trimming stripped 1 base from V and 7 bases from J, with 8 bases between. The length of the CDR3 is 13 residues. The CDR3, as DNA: TGTGCCAGCAGCTTAGGGGGGCGTAATGAGCAGTTCTTC. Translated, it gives CASSLGGRNEQFF.

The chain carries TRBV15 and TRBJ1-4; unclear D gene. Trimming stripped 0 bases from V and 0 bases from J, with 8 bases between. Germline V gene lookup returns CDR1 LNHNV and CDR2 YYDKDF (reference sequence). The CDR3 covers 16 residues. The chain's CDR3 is CATSRDRYATNEKLFF. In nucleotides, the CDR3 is TGTGCCACCAGCAGAGATCGGTATGCAACTAATGAAAAACTGTTTTTT. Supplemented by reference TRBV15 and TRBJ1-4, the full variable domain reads DAMVIQNPRYQVTQFGKPVTLSCSQTLNHNVMYWYQQKSSQAPKLLFHYYDKDFNNEADTPDNFQSRRPNTSFCFLDIRSPGLGDTAMYLCATSRDRYATNEKLFFGSGTQLSVL.

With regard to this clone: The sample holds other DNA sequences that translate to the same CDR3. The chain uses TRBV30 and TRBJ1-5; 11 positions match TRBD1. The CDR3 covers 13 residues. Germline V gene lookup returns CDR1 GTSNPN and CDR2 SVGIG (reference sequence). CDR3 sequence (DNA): TGTGCTTGGGACAGGGGGAGCAATCAGCCCCAGCATTTT. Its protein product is CAWDRGSNQPQHF.

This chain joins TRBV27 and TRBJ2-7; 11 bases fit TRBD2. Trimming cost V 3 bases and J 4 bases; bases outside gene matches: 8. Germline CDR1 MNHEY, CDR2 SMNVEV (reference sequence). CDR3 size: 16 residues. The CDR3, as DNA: TGTGCCAGCAGTTTGGGGTCGGGACTAGCGGCGTACGAGCAGTACTTC. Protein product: CASSLGSGLAAYEQYF.

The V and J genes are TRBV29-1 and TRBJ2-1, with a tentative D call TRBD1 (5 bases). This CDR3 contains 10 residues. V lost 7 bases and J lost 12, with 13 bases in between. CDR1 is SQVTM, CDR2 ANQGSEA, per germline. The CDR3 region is CSATDSGQFF. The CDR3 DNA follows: TGCAGCGCTACCGACAGTGGGCAGTTCTTC.

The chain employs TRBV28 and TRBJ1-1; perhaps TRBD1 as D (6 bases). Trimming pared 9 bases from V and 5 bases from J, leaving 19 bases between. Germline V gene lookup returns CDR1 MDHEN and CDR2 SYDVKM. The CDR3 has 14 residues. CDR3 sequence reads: CASELDSLGTEAFF. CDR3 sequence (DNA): TGTGCCAGTGAACTGGACAGTTTGGGTACTGAAGCTTTCTTT. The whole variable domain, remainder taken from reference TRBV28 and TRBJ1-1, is DVKVTQSSRYLVKRTGEKVFLECVQDMDHENMFWYRQDPGLGLRLIYFSYDVKMKEKGDIPEGYSVSREKKERFSLILESASTNQTSMYLCASELDSLGTEAFFGQGTRLTVV.

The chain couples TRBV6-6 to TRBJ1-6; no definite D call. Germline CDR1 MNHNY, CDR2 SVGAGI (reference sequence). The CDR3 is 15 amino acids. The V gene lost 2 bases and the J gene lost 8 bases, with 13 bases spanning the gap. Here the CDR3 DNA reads TGTGCCAGCAGTTACGGCGGTTGGGGAGATTCACCCCTCCACTTT. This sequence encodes CASSYGGWGDSPLHF.

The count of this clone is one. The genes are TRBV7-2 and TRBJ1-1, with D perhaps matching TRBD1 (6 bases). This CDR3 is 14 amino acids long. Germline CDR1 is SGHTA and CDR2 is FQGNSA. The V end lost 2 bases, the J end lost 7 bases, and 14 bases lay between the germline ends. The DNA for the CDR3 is TGTGCCAGCAGCTTATTAGGGGGTCTGGGTGAAGCTTTCTTT. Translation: CASSLLGGLGEAFF.

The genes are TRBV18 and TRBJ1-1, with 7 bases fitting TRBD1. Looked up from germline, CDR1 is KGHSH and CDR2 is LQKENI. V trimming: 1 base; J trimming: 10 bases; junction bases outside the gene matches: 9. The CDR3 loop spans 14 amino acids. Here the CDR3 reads CASSPLTGDLGAFF. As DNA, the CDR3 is TGTGCCAGCTCACCACTAACAGGGGACCTTGGAGCTTTCTTT.

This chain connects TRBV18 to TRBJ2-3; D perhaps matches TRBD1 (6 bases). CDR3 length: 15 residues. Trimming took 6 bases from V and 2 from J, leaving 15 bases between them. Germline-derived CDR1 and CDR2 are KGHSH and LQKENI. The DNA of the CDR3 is TGTGCCAGCTCGTCCGGACAGCCATCCACAGATACGCAGTATTTT. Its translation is CASSSGQPSTDTQYF.

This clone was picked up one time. CDR3 DNA sequence: TGTGCCAGCAGTTTTCTTGACAGGGGGAAACTGTTTTTT. Translated: CASSFLDRGKLFF. This chain uses TRBV12-3 or TRBV12-4 with TRBJ1-4; 9 bases are a match to TRBD1. The CDR3 runs 13 residues. J was trimmed by 11 bases and V by 3 bases; bases with no gene match: 4.

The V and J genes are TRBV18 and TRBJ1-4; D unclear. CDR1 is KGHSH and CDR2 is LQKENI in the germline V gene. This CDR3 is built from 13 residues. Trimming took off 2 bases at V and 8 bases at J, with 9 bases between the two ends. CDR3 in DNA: TGTGCCAGCTCACCAAGCGGGCGGGAAAAACTGTTTTTT. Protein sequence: CASSPSGREKLFF.

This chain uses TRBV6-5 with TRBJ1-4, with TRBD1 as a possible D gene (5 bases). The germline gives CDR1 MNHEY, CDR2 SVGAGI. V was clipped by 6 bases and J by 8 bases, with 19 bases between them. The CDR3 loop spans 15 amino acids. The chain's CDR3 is CASRGSRVKGEKLFF. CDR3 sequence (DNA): TGTGCCAGCAGGGGAAGCAGGGTTAAGGGGGAAAAACTGTTTTTT.

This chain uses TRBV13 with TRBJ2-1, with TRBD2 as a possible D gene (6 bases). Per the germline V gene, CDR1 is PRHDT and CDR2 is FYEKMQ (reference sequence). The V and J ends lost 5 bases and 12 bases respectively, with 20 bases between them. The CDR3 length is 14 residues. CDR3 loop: CASSPTRQQAGQFF. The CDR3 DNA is TGTGCCAGCAGCCCCACCCGACAGCAAGCGGGGCAGTTCTTC.

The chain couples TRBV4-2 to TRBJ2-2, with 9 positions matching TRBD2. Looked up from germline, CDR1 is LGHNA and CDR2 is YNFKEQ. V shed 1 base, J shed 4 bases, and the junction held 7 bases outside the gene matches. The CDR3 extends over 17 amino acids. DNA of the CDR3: TGTGCCAGCAGCCAAGGGGGCGGGGGGGCCCCCACCGGGGAGCTGTTTTTT. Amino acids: CASSQGGGGAPTGELFF.

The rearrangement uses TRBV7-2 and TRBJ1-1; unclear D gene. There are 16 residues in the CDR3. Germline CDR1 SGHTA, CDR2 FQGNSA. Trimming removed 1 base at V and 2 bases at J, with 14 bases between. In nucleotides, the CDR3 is TGTGCCAGCAGCTTAGGGAGCGGTGTCACAAACACTGAAGCTTTCTTT. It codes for CASSLGSGVTNTEAFF.

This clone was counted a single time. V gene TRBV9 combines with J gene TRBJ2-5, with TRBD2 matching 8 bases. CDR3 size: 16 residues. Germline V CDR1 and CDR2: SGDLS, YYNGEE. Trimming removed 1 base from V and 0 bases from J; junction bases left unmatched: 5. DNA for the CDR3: TGTGCCAGCAGCGTACGGGCTAGCGGGTACCAAGAGACCCAGTACTTC. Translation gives CASSVRASGYQETQYF.

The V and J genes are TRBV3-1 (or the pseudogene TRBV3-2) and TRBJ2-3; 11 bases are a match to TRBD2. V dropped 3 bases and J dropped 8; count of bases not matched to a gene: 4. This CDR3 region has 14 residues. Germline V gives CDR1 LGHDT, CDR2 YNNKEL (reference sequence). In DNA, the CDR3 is TGTGCCAGCAGCCACGGGACTAGCGGCCGTACGCAGTATTTT. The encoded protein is CASSHGTSGRTQYF.

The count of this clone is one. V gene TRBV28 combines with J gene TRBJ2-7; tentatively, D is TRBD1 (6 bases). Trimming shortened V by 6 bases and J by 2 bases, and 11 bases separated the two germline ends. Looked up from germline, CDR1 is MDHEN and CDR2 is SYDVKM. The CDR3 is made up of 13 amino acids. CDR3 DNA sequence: TGTGCCAGCAGACCTTGGACAGCCTACGAGCAGTACTTC. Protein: CASRPWTAYEQYF. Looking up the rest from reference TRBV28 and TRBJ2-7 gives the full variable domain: DVKVTQSSRYLVKRTGEKVFLECVQDMDHENMFWYRQDPGLGLRLIYFSYDVKMKEKGDIPEGYSVSREKKERFSLILESASTNQTSMYLCASRPWTAYEQYFGPGTRLTVT.